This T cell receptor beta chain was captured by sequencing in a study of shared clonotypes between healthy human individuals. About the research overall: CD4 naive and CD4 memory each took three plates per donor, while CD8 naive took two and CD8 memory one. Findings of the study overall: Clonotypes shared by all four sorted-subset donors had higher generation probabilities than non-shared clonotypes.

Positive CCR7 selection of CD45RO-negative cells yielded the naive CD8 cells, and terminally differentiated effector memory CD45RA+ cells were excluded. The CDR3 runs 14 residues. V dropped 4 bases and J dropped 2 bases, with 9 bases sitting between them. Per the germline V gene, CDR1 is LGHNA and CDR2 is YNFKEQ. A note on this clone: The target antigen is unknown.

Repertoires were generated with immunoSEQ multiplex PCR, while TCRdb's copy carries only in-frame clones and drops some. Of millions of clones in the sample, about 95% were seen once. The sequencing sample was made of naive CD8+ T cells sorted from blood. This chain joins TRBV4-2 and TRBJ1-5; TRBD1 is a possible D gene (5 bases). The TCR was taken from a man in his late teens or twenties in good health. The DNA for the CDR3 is TGTGCCAGCAGCCCCAGGGACGGCAATCAGCCCCAGCATTTT. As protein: CASSPRDGNQPQHF.